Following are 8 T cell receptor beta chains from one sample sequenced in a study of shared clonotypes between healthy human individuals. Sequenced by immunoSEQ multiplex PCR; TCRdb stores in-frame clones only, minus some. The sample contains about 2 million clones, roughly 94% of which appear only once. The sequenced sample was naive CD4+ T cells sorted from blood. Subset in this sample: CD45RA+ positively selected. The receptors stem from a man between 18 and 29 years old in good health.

In DNA form, the CDR3 reads TGCAGCGTGTCACAGATAGCGAACACCGGGGAGCTGTTTTTT. This gives the protein CSVSQIANTGELFF. The rearrangement uses TRBV29-1 and TRBJ2-2, with no clear D. Germline CDR1 SQVTM, CDR2 ANQGSEA. Between the trimmed V and J ends, which lost 6 bases and 0 bases, there was a span of 11 bases. The CDR3 consists of 14 residues.

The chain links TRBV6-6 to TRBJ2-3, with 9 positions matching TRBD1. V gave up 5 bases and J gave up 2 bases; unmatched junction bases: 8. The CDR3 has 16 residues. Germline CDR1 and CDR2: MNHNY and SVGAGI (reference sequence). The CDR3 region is CASSTGGAGYTDTQYF. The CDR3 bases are TGTGCCAGCAGTACAGGGGGCGCGGGGTACACAGATACGCAGTATTTT.

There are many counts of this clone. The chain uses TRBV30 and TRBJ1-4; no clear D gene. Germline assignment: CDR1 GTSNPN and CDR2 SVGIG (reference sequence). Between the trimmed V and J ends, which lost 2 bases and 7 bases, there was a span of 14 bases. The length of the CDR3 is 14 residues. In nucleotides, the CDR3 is TGTGCCTGGAGTTTTGGTGGCCTAGGTGAAAAACTGTTTTTT. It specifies CAWSFGGLGEKLFF.

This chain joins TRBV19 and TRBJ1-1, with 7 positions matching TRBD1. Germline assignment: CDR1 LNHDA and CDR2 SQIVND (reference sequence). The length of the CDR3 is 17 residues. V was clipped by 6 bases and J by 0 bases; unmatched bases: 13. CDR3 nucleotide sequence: TGTGCCAGTAGCCGGGAAAGGGGGCCGAGTATGAACACTGAAGCTTTCTTT. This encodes CASSRERGPSMNTEAFF.

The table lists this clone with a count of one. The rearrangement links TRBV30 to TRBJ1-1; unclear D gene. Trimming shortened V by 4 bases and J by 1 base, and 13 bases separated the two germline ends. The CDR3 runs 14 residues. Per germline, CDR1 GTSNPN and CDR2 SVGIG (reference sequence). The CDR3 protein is CAWKLADRNTEAFF. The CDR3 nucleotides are TGTGCCTGGAAACTAGCGGACCGGAACACTGAAGCTTTCTTT.

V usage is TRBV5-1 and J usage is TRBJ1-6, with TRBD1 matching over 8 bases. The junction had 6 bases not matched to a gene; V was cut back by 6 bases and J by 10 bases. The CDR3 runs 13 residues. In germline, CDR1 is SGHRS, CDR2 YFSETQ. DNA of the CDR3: TGCGCCAGCACCTCAGGGGGCAGCTCACCCCTCCACTTT. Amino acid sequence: CASTSGGSSPLHF.

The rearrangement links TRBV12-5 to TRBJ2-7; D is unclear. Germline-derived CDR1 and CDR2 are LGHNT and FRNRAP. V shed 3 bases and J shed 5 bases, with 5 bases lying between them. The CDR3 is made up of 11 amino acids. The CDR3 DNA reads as TGTGCTAGTGGTTTCACTAACGAGCAGTACTTC. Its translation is CASGFTNEQYF.

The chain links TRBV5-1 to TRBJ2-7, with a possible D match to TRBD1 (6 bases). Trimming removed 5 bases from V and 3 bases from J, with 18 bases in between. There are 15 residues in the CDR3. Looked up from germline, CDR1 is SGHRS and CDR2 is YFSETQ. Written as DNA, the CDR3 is TGCGCCAGCAGTGGGACCGGGACACCGATCTACGAGCAGTACTTC. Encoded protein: CASSGTGTPIYEQYF.